One T cell receptor (beta chain) is described in this entry. There are 16 residues in the CDR3. V lost 4 bases, J lost 0 bases, and 14 bases lay in between. CDR1 is SGHTS and CDR2 is YDEGEE in the germline V gene. The study ran its PCR with 60 Vbeta and 13 Jbeta primers. Using immunoSEQ multiplex PCR, the repertoire was profiled, and TCRdb retains in-frame clones only, with some absent. This repertoire comprises some 70,000 clones; its ten largest clones make up 2.5% to 3%. This entry is derived from a study of cytomegalovirus exposure and HLA in healthy donors. This clonotype originated in a man aged 40-49 years in good health and CMV-seronegative. The specimen sequenced was PBMCs. V usage is TRBV5-8 and J usage is TRBJ2-1; D unclear. The CDR3 here is CASSPNGGGSYNEQFF. DNA for the CDR3: TGTGCCAGCAGCCCCAATGGCGGCGGCTCCTACAATGAGCAGTTCTTC.